The 24 T cell receptor beta chains listed next were all sequenced from one sample in a study of blood T cell repertoires in COVID-19. Here immunoSEQ multiplex PCR was the method, and the copy in TCRdb shows in-frame clones only, minus some. Among about 200,000 clones listed, 82% were seen once. The sequenced sample was peripheral blood. The receptor set was obtained from a woman over 75 with COVID-19, enrolled during active disease.

The chain recombines TRBV7-9 with TRBJ2-1; possibly TRBD2 for D (5 bases). V was trimmed by 2 bases and J by 14 bases, leaving 19 bases between them. This CDR3 has 14 amino acids. Germline V CDR1 and CDR2: SEHNR, FQNEAQ (reference sequence). The chain's CDR3 is CASSLLTTLGLEFF. The CDR3 DNA reads as TGTGCCAGCAGCTTACTGACTACCTTAGGTCTTGAGTTCTTC.

The J gene is TRBJ1-1, the V gene TRBV3-1 (or the pseudogene TRBV3-2); 8 bases map to TRBD1. This CDR3 is 15 amino acids long. Germline V CDR1 and CDR2: LGHDT, YNNKEL (reference sequence). The V gene end was trimmed by 4 bases and the J gene end by 2 bases; junction bases not matched to a gene: 6. DNA of the CDR3: TGTGCCAGCAGCCCCTTGGACAGGGAAAACACTGAAGCTTTCTTT. Its translation is CASSPLDRENTEAFF.

The chain carries TRBV9 and TRBJ1-2; TRBD1 is a possible D gene (5 bases). Germline loops: CDR1 SGDLS, CDR2 YYNGEE. Trimming shortened V by 5 bases and J by 4 bases, and 12 bases separated the two germline ends. The CDR3 has 13 amino acids. CDR3 amino acids: CASRATGSYGYTF. For the CDR3, the DNA is TGTGCCAGCAGAGCCACAGGCTCCTATGGCTACACCTTC.

The V and J genes are TRBV3-1 (or the pseudogene TRBV3-2) and TRBJ2-5; D not certain. The CDR3 totals 12 residues. Germline V gives CDR1 LGHDT, CDR2 YNNKEL (reference sequence). The ends were cut back, 0 bases at V and 7 bases at J, with 6 bases in the middle. The CDR3 here is CASSQDPGTQYF. In DNA, the CDR3 is TGTGCCAGCAGCCAAGATCCAGGGACCCAGTACTTC.

The J gene is TRBJ1-6, the V gene TRBV5-1, with D possibly being TRBD1 (5 bases). The ends were cut back, 0 bases at V and 7 bases at J, with 8 bases in the middle. The CDR3 length is 14 residues. The germline V gene encodes CDR1 SGHRS and CDR2 YFSETQ. CDR3 bases: TGCGCCAGCAGCTTGGACGGGGGGAATTCACCCCTCCACTTT. Amino acid sequence: CASSLDGGNSPLHF. Drawing the rest from reference TRBV5-1 and TRBJ1-6, the complete variable domain is KAGVTQTPRYLIKTRGQQVTLSCSPISGHRSVSWYQQTPGQGLQFLFEYFSETQRNKGNFPGRFSGRQFSNSRSEMNVSTLELGDSALYLCASSLDGGNSPLHFGNGTRLTVT.

V usage is TRBV18 and J usage is TRBJ1-4; 9 positions match TRBD1. Germline V gene data show CDR1 as KGHSH and CDR2 as LQKENI. This CDR3 comprises 15 residues. Unmatched junction bases numbered 7, after V lost 3 bases and J lost 8 bases. The CDR3 DNA reads TGTGCCAGCTCACCGGGACAGGGCCCCACCGAAAAACTGTTTTTT. Its protein product is CASSPGQGPTEKLFF.

The V gene is TRBV6-5, the J gene TRBJ2-3; 13 bases align to TRBD2. The length of the CDR3 is 14 residues. Trimming removed 6 bases from V and 6 bases from J; junction bases left unmatched: 3. Germline loops: CDR1 MNHEY, CDR2 SVGAGI. CDR3 loop: CASRWTSGGDTQYF. In DNA, the CDR3 is TGTGCCAGCAGATGGACTAGCGGGGGCGATACGCAGTATTTT.

The chain carries TRBV7-9 and TRBJ2-2; a weak D match, TRBD2 (5 bases). Trimming removed 7 bases from V and 5 bases from J, with 11 bases in between. Germline lookup yields CDR1 SEHNR and CDR2 FQNEAQ (reference sequence). This CDR3 spans 13 amino acids. The CDR3: CASIIRGTGELFF. The CDR3 region has the DNA TGTGCCAGCATTATCCGGGGAACCGGGGAGCTGTTTTTT.

The genes are TRBV6-1 and TRBJ2-2, with no clear D. Deletions cut 0 bases from V and 0 bases from J, with 8 bases between. Per the germline V gene, CDR1 is MNHNS and CDR2 is SASEGT. The CDR3 has 16 amino acids. For the CDR3, the DNA is TGTGCCAGCAGTGAAGCGGCATTTTCGAACACCGGGGAGCTGTTTTTT. Amino acid sequence: CASSEAAFSNTGELFF.

The V gene is TRBV30, the J gene TRBJ2-7; no definite D call. V was clipped by 2 bases and J by 5 bases, with 7 bases between them. CDR3 length: 11 amino acids. The germline CDR1 and CDR2 sequences are GTSNPN and SVGIG (reference sequence). This CDR3 reads CAWSNHDEQYF. CDR3 in DNA: TGTGCCTGGAGTAATCATGACGAGCAGTACTTC. Complete variable domain (other parts from reference TRBV30 and TRBJ2-7): SQTIHQWPATLVQPVGSPLSLECTVEGTSNPNLYWYRQAAGRGLQLLFYSVGIGQISSEVPQNLSASRPQDRQFILSSKKLLLSDSGFYLCAWSNHDEQYFGPGTRLTVT.

This clone was found a few times. The chain uses TRBV5-5 and TRBJ1-6; maybe TRBD1 (5 bases). V lost 4 bases, J lost 4 bases, and 12 bases lay in between. CDR3 size: 15 residues. CDR1 SGHKS and CDR2 YYEKEE come from the germline V gene (reference sequence). CDR3 protein: CASSPGGVYNSPLHF. The DNA for the CDR3 is TGTGCCAGCAGCCCGGGGGGGGTTTATAATTCACCCCTCCACTTT.

The chain recombines TRBV9 with TRBJ2-1; 9 bases line up with TRBD1. Germline V gene data show CDR1 as SGDLS and CDR2 as YYNGEE. This CDR3 comprises 15 residues. With 4 bases clipped from V and 9 bases from J, the junction kept 11 bases outside the gene matches. The CDR3: CASSLRQGVSTEQFF. For the CDR3, the DNA is TGTGCCAGCAGCCTCCGACAGGGGGTTTCGACTGAGCAGTTCTTC.

The chain recombines TRBV5-1 with TRBJ2-7, with a weak D call TRBD1 (6 bases). Looked up from germline, CDR1 is SGHRS and CDR2 is YFSETQ. V lost 4 bases and J lost 3, with 14 bases in between. There are 14 residues in the CDR3. This CDR3 reads CASSPQGLGYEQYF. The CDR3 DNA follows: TGCGCCAGCAGCCCGCAGGGGTTGGGCTACGAGCAGTACTTC. The variable domain in full, with the rest retrieved from reference TRBV5-1 and TRBJ2-7, is KAGVTQTPRYLIKTRGQQVTLSCSPISGHRSVSWYQQTPGQGLQFLFEYFSETQRNKGNFPGRFSGRQFSNSRSEMNVSTLELGDSALYLCASSPQGLGYEQYFGPGTRLTVT.

This rearrangement joins TRBV5-6 to TRBJ2-1; D perhaps matches TRBD1 (6 bases). CDR3 length: 16 amino acids. The germline CDR1 and CDR2 sequences are SGHDT and YYEEEE. V shed 1 base and J shed 4 bases, with 15 bases lying between them. The CDR3 loop is CASSLKRQEWYNEQFF. DNA for the CDR3: TGTGCCAGCAGCTTGAAGCGACAGGAGTGGTACAATGAGCAGTTCTTC.

The chain combines TRBV27 with TRBJ1-2; D not resolved. Germline CDR1 and CDR2: MNHEY and SMNVEV (reference sequence). With 5 bases removed from V and 1 base from J, the gap between germline ends came to 11 bases. The length of the CDR3 is 14 residues. In DNA form, the CDR3 reads TGTGCCAGCAGTCGAGGCTCTTTTAACTATGGCTACACCTTC. It encodes CASSRGSFNYGYTF.

This chain joins TRBV5-1 and TRBJ1-4; TRBD1 matches 9 bases. This CDR3 comprises 14 residues. Unmatched junction bases numbered 3, after V lost 1 base and J lost 8 bases. Germline V gene sequence: CDR1 SGHRS, CDR2 YFSETQ. This CDR3 is CASSLSGQGEKLFF. The CDR3 coding sequence is TGCGCCAGCAGCTTGTCGGGACAGGGCGAAAAACTGTTTTTT.

This chain links TRBV7-8 with TRBJ2-1; 7 bases fit TRBD1. Germline CDR1 is SGHVS and CDR2 is FQNEAQ. V shed 6 bases, J shed 9 bases, and the junction held 5 bases outside the gene matches. The CDR3 is 12 residues long. CDR3 protein: CASSRQGFEQFF. The CDR3 DNA is TGTGCCAGCAGTCGACAGGGTTTTGAGCAGTTCTTC.

CDR3 region: CAWSGTLYEQYF. The CDR3 DNA follows: TGTGCCTGGAGTGGGACTCTCTACGAGCAGTACTTC. The rearrangement links TRBV30 to TRBJ2-7; D perhaps matches TRBD2 (5 bases). Germline CDR1 reads GTSNPN; CDR2 reads SVGIG (reference sequence). Trimming stripped 1 base from V and 3 bases from J, with 7 bases between. The CDR3 length is 12 residues.

By frequency in the sample, this clone is medium-sized. A read error is likely, as this CDR3 ends without the conserved phenylalanine or tryptophan. Because the CDR3's place on the DNA is in doubt, the DNA is left out and the CDR3 is given as listed by TCRdb. The V and J genes are TRBV19 and TRBJ1-2; the tabulated D call, TRBD1, remains unverified against the DNA. The CDR3 is 12 amino acids long, termini counted. Per the germline V gene, CDR1 is LNHDA and CDR2 is SQIVND (reference sequence). Here the CDR3 reads CASSTPFMMVRA.

The CDR3 sequence is CASSPPTGRTYEQYF. The CDR3 DNA reads TGTGCCAGCTCACCACCAACAGGGCGTACCTACGAGCAGTACTTC. V is TRBV18 and J is TRBJ2-7; D perhaps matches TRBD1 (6 bases). Germline CDR1 is KGHSH and CDR2 is LQKENI. The V end was cut by 0 bases, the J end by 2 bases, with 11 bases between. CDR3 length: 15 amino acids.

The chain employs TRBV4-1 and TRBJ1-6; D might be TRBD1 (6 bases). V was cut by 0 bases and J by 0 bases, with 9 bases left in between. The CDR3 length is 17 residues. Germline V gene sequence: CDR1 MGHRA, CDR2 YSYEKL. The CDR3 bases are TGCGCCAGCAGCCAAGATCAGGACAGCTCCTATAATTCACCCCTCCACTTT. Translation: CASSQDQDSSYNSPLHF.

This chain links TRBV2 with TRBJ2-7; D gene unclear. The CDR3 has 13 amino acids. V shed 5 bases and J shed 7 bases, with 15 bases lying between them. The germline V gene has CDR1 SNHLY and CDR2 FYNNEI. CDR3 region: CASSQADLWEQYF. CDR3 nucleotide sequence: TGTGCCAGCAGTCAGGCAGATCTATGGGAGCAGTACTTC.

The chain employs TRBV2 and TRBJ2-7; 7 nucleotides line up with TRBD1. This CDR3 contains 14 residues. The germline V gene has CDR1 SNHLY and CDR2 FYNNEI. With 7 bases clipped from V and 3 bases from J, the junction kept 9 bases outside the gene matches. CDR3 DNA: TGTGCCAGCACGTGGGACAGAAGTGACTACGAGCAGTACTTC. As protein: CASTWDRSDYEQYF.

The chain recombines TRBV27 with TRBJ2-7; D is perhaps TRBD2 (6 bases). Germline assignment: CDR1 MNHEY and CDR2 SMNVEV (reference sequence). The germline V and J ends were trimmed by 3 bases and 4 bases, with 16 bases remaining between them. The CDR3 extends over 15 amino acids. CDR3 protein: CASSFAGSAIYEQYF. CDR3 DNA sequence: TGTGCCAGCAGTTTTGCGGGATCAGCAATTTACGAGCAGTACTTC.